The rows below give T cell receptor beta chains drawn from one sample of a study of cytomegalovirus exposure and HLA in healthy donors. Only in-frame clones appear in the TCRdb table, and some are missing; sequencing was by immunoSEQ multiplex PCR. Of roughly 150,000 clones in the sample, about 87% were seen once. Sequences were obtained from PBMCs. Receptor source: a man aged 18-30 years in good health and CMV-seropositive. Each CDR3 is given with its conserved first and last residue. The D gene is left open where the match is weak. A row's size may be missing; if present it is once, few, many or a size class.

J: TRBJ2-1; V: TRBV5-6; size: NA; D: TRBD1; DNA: TGTGCCAGCTCCTACAGGGGGCGGGGGACCGTCTACAATGAGCAGTTCTTC; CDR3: CASSYRGRGTVYNEQFF
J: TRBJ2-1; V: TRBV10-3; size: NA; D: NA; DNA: TGTGCCATCAGTGAGTCGGCACAAGAGGGTAACAATGAGCAGTTCTTC; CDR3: CAISESAQEGNNEQFF
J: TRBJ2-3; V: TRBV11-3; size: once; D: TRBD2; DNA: TGTGCCAGCAGCTTGACTAGCGGGGGAGCAGATACGCAGTATTTT; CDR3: CASSLTSGGADTQYF
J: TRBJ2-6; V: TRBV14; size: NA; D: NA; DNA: TGTGCCAGCAGCCCCAGGGAGGCGACTGGGGCCAACGTCCTGACTTTC; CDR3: CASSPREATGANVLTF
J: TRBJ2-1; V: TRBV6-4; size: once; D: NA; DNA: TGTGCCAGCAGTCCGTCGCAGGGCCTTACCTACAATGAGCAGTTCTTC; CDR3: CASSPSQGLTYNEQFF
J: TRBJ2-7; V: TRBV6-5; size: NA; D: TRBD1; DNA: TGTGCCAGCAGTTACCGAGGACAGGGATCCTACGAGCAGTACTTC; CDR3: CASSYRGQGSYEQYF
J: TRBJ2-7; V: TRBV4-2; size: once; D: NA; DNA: TGTGCCAGCAGCCAAGATCGAGGTTTGTCCTACGAGCAGTACTTC; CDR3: CASSQDRGLSYEQYF
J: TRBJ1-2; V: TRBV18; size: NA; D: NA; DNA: TGTGCCAGCTCACCAAGACAGACCCAACTTGGGTATGGCTACACCTTC; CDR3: CASSPRQTQLGYGYTF
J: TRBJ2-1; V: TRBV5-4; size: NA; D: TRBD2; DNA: TGTGCCAGCAGCTTCCTAGCGGGAGGGCCCACTGAGCAGTTCTTC; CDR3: CASSFLAGGPTEQFF
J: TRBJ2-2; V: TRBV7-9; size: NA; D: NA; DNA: TGTGCCAGCAGCTTAGTCACGAGGGTTGATGGCGGGGAGCTGTTTTTT; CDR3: CASSLVTRVDGGELFF
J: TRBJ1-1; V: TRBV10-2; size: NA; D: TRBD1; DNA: TGCGCCAGCAGCCGACAGGGCTTAATGAACACTGAAGCTTTCTTT; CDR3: CASSRQGLMNTEAFF
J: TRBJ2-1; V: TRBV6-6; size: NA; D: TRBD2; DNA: TGTGCCAGCAGTTACTCGGGACTAGCGGTAGCGAGGGAGTTCTTC; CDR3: CASSYSGLAVAREFF
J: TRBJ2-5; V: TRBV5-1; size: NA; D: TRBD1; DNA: TGCGCCAGCAGCTTGCGACAGGGAAGAGGAGAGACCCAGTACTTC; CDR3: CASSLRQGRGETQYF
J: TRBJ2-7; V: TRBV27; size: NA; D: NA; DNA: TGTGCCACCCCTATTGCTATCTGTCAGCGACGCTACGAGCAGTACTTC; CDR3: CATPIAICQRRYEQYF
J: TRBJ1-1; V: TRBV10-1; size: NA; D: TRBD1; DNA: TGCGCCAGCAGCCCCCGGGCAGGGGGCAGGACTGAAGCTTTCTTT; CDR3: CASSPRAGGRTEAFF
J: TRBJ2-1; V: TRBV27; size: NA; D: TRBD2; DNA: TGTGCCAGCAGTTTATCGAGCGGGGGGCCCGCATACAATGAGCAGTTCTTC; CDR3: CASSLSSGGPAYNEQFF
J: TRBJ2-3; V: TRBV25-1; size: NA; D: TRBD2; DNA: TGTGCCAGCAGGGCGGATAGCGGGAGGGCCGGAGGGACAGATACGCAGTATTTT; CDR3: CASRADSGRAGGTDTQYF
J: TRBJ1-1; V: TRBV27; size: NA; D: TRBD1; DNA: TGTGCCAGCAGTTCCGGGACAGGGTGGATCTCTGAAGCTTTCTTT; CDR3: CASSSGTGWISEAFF
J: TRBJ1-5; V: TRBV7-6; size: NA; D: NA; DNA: TGTGCCAGCAGCTTATCCGGGAATAGCAATCAGCCCCAGCATTTT; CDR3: CASSLSGNSNQPQHF
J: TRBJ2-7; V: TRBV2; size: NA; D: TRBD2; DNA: TGTGCCAGCAGTGAGGGGGAGGGGCATGGGCACTTC; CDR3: CASSEGEGHGHF
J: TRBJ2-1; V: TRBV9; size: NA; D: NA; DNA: TGTGCCAGCAGCAGAATGGGGGCTGTGGGTGAGCAGTTCTTC; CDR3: CASSRMGAVGEQFF
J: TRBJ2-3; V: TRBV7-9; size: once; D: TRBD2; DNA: TGTGCCAGCAGCTTCCCGGGGCGAGCGGGGGGTACAGATACGCAGTATTTT; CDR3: CASSFPGRAGGTDTQYF